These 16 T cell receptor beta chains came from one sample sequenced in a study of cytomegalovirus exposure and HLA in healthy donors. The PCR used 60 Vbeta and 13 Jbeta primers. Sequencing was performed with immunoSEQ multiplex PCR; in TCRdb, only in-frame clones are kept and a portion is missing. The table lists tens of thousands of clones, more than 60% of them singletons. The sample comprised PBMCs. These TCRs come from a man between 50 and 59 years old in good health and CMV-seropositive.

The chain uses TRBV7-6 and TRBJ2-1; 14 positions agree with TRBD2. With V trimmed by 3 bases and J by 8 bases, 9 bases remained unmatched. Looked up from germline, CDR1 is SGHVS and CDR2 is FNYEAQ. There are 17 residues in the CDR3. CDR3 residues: CASSFLRGLAGADEQFF. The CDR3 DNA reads TGTGCCAGCAGCTTCCTAAGGGGACTAGCGGGAGCTGATGAGCAGTTCTTC.

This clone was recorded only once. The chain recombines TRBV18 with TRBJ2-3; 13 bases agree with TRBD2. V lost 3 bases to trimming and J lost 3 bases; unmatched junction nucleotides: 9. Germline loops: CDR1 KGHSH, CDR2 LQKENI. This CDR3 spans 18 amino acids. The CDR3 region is CASSPQPRGLAGTDTQYF. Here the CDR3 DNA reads TGTGCCAGCTCACCGCAACCCCGGGGACTAGCGGGAACAGATACGCAGTATTTT.

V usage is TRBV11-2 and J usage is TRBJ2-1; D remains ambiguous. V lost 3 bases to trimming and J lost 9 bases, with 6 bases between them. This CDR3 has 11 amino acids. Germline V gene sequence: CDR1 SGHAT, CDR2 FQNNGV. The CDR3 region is CASSLVAEQFF. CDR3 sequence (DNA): TGTGCCAGCAGCTTGGTAGCTGAGCAGTTCTTC.

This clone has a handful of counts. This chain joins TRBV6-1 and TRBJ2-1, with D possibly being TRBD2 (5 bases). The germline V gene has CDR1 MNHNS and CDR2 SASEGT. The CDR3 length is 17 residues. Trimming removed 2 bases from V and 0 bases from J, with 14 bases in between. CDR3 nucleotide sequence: TGTGCCAGCAGTGAATCAGCCAGCGGAAGCTCCTACAATGAGCAGTTCTTC. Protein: CASSESASGSSYNEQFF.

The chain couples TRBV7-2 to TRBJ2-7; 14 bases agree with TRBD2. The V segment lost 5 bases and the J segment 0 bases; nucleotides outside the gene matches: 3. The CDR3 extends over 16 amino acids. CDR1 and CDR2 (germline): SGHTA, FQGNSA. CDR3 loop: CASSLGTSGSSYEQYF. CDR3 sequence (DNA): TGTGCCAGCAGCCTAGGGACTAGCGGGAGCTCCTACGAGCAGTACTTC.

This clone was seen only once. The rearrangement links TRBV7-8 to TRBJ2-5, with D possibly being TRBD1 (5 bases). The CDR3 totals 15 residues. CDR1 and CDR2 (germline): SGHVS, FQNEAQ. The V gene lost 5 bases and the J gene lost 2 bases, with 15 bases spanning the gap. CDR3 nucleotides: TGTGCCAGCAGCCCCGGAAGGGGCAGACAAGAGACCCAGTACTTC. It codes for CASSPGRGRQETQYF.

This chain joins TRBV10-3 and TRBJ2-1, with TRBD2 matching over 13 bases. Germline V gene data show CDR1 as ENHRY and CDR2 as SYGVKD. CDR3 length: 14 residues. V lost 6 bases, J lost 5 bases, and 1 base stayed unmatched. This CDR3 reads CAIRGLAGNNEQFF. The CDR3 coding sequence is TGTGCCATCAGGGGACTAGCGGGAAACAATGAGCAGTTCTTC.

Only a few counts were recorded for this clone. This CDR3 is CASSLGSASVSYNEQFF. The CDR3, as DNA: TGCGCCAGCAGCTTGGGTTCTGCTAGCGTCTCCTACAATGAGCAGTTCTTC. The rearrangement links TRBV5-1 to TRBJ2-1; tentatively, D is TRBD2 (6 bases). Trimming removed 0 bases from V and 0 bases from J, with 13 bases in between. CDR3 length equals 17 residues. CDR1 is SGHRS, CDR2 YFSETQ, per germline.

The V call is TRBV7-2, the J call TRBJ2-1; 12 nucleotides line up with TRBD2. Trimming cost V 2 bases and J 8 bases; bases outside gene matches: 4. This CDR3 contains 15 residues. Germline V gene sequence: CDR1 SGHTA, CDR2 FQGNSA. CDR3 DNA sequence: TGTGCCAGCAGCTTAACGACTAGCGGGAGACATGAGCAGTTCTTC. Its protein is CASSLTTSGRHEQFF.

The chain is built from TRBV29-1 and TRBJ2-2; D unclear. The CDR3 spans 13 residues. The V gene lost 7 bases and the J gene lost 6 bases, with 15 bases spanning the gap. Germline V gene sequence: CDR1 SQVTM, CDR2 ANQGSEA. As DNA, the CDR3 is TGCAGCGGTAGTTTAACCCAGGCCGGGGAGCTGTTTTTT. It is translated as CSGSLTQAGELFF.

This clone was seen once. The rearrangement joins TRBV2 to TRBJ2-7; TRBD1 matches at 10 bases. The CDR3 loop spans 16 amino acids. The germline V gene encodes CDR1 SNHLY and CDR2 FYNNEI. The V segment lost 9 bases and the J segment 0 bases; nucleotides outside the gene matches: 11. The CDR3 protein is CASAGTGVMSSYEQYF. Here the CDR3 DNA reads TGTGCCAGTGCTGGGACAGGGGTGATGAGCTCCTACGAGCAGTACTTC.

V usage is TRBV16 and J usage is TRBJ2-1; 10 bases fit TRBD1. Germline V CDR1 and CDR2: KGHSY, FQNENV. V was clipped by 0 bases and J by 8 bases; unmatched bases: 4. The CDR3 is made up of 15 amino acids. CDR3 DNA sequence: TGTGCCAGCAGCCAATCGGGACAGGGGATGCATGAGCAGTTCTTC. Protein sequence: CASSQSGQGMHEQFF.

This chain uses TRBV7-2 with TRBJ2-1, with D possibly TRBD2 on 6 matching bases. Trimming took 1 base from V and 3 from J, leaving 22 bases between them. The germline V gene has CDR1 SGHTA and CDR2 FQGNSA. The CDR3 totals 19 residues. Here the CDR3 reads CASSLGQAGGSPFYNEQFF. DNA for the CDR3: TGTGCCAGCAGCTTAGGTCAAGCGGGTGGATCACCCTTCTACAATGAGCAGTTCTTC.

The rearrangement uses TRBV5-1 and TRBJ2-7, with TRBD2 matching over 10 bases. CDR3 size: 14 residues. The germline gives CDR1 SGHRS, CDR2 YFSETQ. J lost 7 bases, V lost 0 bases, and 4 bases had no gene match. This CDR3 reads CASSLASGSGEQYF. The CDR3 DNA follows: TGCGCCAGCAGCTTGGCTAGCGGGAGTGGTGAGCAGTACTTC.

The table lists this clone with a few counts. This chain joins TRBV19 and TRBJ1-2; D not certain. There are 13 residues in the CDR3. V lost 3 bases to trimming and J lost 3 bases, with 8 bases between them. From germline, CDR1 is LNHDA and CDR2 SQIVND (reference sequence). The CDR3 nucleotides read TGTGCCAGTAGTATTTACCAGGACTATGGCTACACCTTC. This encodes CASSIYQDYGYTF.

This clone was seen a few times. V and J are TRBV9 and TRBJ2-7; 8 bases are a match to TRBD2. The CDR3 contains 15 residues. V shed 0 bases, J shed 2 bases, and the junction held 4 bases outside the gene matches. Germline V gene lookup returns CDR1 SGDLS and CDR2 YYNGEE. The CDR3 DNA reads TGTGCCAGCAGCGTAGGCCCTAGCGGGCCCTACGAGCAGTACTTC. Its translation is CASSVGPSGPYEQYF.